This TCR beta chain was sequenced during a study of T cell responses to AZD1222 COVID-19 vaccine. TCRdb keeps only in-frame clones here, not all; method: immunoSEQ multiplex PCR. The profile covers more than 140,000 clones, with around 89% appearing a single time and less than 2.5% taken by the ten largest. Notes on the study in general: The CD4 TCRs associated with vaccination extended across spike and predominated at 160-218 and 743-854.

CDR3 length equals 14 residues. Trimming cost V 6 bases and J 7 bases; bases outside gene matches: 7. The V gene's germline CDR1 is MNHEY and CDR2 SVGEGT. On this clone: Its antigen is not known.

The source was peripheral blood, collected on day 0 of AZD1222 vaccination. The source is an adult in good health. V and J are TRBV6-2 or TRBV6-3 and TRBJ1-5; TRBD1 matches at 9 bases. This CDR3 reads CASSFTGGGQPQHF. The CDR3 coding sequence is TGTGCCAGCAGCTTCACAGGGGGCGGACAGCCCCAGCATTTT.